Listed here is a single TCR beta chain. This clone has only one observation. Its antigen specificity is not known. No much larger clone exists at a distance of one base, and base qualities are not known. V is pared back by 3 bases and J by 5 bases, with 22 bases lying between the germline termini. The germline V gene supplies CDR1 MDHEN and CDR2 SYDVKM. From cysteine to phenylalanine, the CDR3 is 17 amino acids long. Just the 51-base CDR3 DNA is kept, in frame starting at base 1. The cohort consisted of approximately 670 healthy bone marrow donors. At the time of sampling, every cohort member was nominally healthy, though immune exposures that went unrecorded were likely present. The donor was CMV seropositive and belonged to the group of more than 250 seropositive cohort members. A peripheral blood sample was provided by each donor, and peripheral blood mononuclear cells were used for TCR beta sequencing. Genomic DNA was extracted from the blood cell samples with the Qiagen DNeasy Blood Extraction Kit.

The sample comes from a study of cytomegalovirus exposure and HLA in healthy donors (TCRdb year 2017). About the investigation overall: In an earlier analysis of under 750 of the donors, around 300 Gb of sequence data and 90 million to 120 million unique TCR beta sequences from about 179 million T cells were reported. The aim of the study was to test whether cataloging public T cell receptors could identify signatures of past pathogen exposure. Roughly 5 DR-DQ haplotypes were treated as single units for association and clustering because of strong linkage in the cohort. Across 398 genotyped donors of the cohort, an average of roughly 230,000 unique TCR beta nucleotide sequences per donor were sequenced, and around 19% of those sequences were non-productive. The T cell repertoires of 666 subjects were profiled by immunosequencing and related to cytomegalovirus serostatus. In addition to the first cohort of 650 to 750 subjects, a separate validation cohort of 120 different subjects was used. An earlier analysis of approximately 630 of the donors applied high-throughput TCR beta sequencing to assess whether each TCR beta V gene segment acted as functional or pseudogenic. HLA typing included class I and class II loci at four-digit resolution. An early release that covered 500 to 800 HLA-typed donors contained around 300 gigabases of sequencing data and some 87 million unique TCR sequences. Of the 350 to 400 genotyped donors, approximately 80% fell in the genetic ancestry cluster associated with self-reported Caucasian donors. A later genetic analysis used genome-wide SNP genotypes for about 60% of the roughly 700 donors, treating that subset as a discovery cohort. High-throughput TCR immunosequencing, statistical association of individual TCRs with disease status, and machine learning were combined to predict cytomegalovirus infection status. Donor age, sex, ethnicity and CMV serostatus were collected together with the repertoire data. Typing coverage varied by locus: roughly 629-640 donors for A, B, C, DRB1 and DQB1; 500 to 550 for DQA1; nearly 610 for DPA1; more than 450 for DPB1. All discovery cohort repertoires had been generated on a single sequencing platform. To study patterns of TCR occurrence, a later analysis re-analyzed previously published TCR beta repertoires from around 660 donors and added high-resolution HLA genotyping. In the later analysis, no new phenotypic data were used to find candidate immune exposures; instead, reliance was placed on TCR beta sequences and their occurrence across donors.

The investigation overall reported the following: In a later analysis, 16,951 TCR beta sequences were associated with specific HLA alleles at a false discovery rate of 0.05. It was suggested by the authors that the approach could potentially be generalized to other disease states and immunological phenotypes. When HLA alleles, especially DR and DQ, strongly co-occurred, attributing TCR associations to individual alleles was difficult. In a later analysis, TCR association rates were found to vary across HLA loci, with the most associated TCRs seen for DRB1 alleles and the fewest for HLA-C alleles. In a later analysis, several top co-occurrence clusters were reported to appear linked to parvovirus B19, influenza, CMV and Epstein-Barr virus. Linkage disequilibrium might explain the correlated functional status among segregating V segments, but an unknown experimental factor could not be ruled out. This cohort had only TCR beta chains sequenced, and the lack of alpha or paired-chain data limited which features could be detected. An earlier analysis of 587 of the donors showed that most TCR beta V segments appeared in productive rearrangements either about 90% or about 30% of the time, which broadly matched IMGT annotations. In vitro tests confirmed that a few of the cytomegalovirus-associated TCR beta chains recognize cytomegalovirus antigens. The only immune exposure information available for the cohort was CMV serostatus. A further reported finding was that TCR beta sequences accurately predicted the HLA-A and HLA-B alleles for most subjects in the first cohort. In a later analysis, HLA-associated TCR beta chains were found to be more clonally expanded and to have lower generation probabilities than equally common non-associated chains. A cluster of highly shared sequence variants was judged likely to be a technical artifact of the sequencing pipeline. In the study, 150 to 200 TCR beta chains were listed as associated with cytomegalovirus. Most TCR sequences were seen in very few donors, while some public TCRs were found in many individuals. An association between a missense DCLRE1C variant and V-gene and J-gene trimming of TCR beta chains was found in a later genetic analysis and replicated in an independent cohort. Because counts were too low, some 16 rarely observed V segments, including chromosome 9 orphons, were excluded from the earlier analysis of a few hundred of the donors. Some IMGT-functional V segments, including TRBV6-2 and TRBV6-3, could not be told apart with the 87-base-pair reads, so those segments were excluded. Roughly uniform sequencing depth across donors was assumed in presence/absence analyses, although this assumption may not hold. Because HLA typing was unavailable for some donors at each locus, only the typed subset was used in association tests. The classifier was reported to diagnose cytomegalovirus status with high specificity and sensitivity in both the original cohort and the validation cohort. A later genetic analysis reported fewer N-insertions in productive TCRs among donors in an Asian-associated ancestry cluster than the roughly 650-donor mean. A later analysis found that most CMV-associated TCR beta chains appeared HLA-restricted, with HLA associations seemingly driven largely by CMV exposure.

Libraries were built with the immunoSEQ multiplex PCR assay. A mixture of 60 forward primers for TCR Vbeta segments and 13 reverse primers for TCR Jbeta segments was used in the multiplex PCR. A multiplex PCR assay on genomic DNA amplified the CDR3 region of rearranged TCR beta genes. The Illumina HiSeq System was used to sequence the amplified TCR beta libraries as 87-base-pair reads. For the original study's pipeline: In a later analysis, tens of millions of unique TCR beta chains were counted across the 500 to 850 repertoires, and approximately 9.9 million of these chains were shared by at least two donors. Raw reads were error-corrected and collapsed into unique sequences with a nearest-neighbor algorithm that merged closely related sequences to remove PCR and sequencing errors. V, D and J gene segments were assigned by aligning CDR3 sequences to IMGT reference sequences. For a sequence to be retained, a match of at least six nucleotides was required to both a V gene segment and a J gene segment. A rearrangement counted as productive if the CDR3 had no stop codons and remained in frame with V and J, and every other rearrangement counted as non-productive. CDR3 was defined according to IMGT convention as the region running from the second conserved V-encoded cysteine to the conserved J-encoded phenylalanine. Sequences without an unambiguous match to a single V gene segment were excluded from the earlier analysis of a few hundred of the donors. In an earlier analysis of approximately 560 of the donors, a V segment was called functional when productive rearrangements were above 56.7%, and segregating when the standard deviation between donors exceeded 5%. A statistical classification framework was built to diagnose cytomegalovirus status from the catalog of TCR beta chain sequences. In a later analysis, TCR nucleotide sequences were compared against IMGT/GENE-DB human TR gene sequences so that V and J genes could be assigned. A later analysis assigned CDR3 sequences and most-parsimonious VDJ recombination scenarios with the TCRdist pipeline. A later analysis defined each TCR beta chain by its CDR3 amino acid sequence plus V-gene family, and excluded reads lacking a unique V-gene family. As a way to deal with suspected cross-contamination and a sequencing artifact, a later analysis dropped 450 to 700 nucleotide sequences that were highly shared and had low generation probability. In a later analysis, a clonal expansion index for each public chain was calculated from normalized within-repertoire ranks of inferred template counts. In a later analysis, generation probabilities were computed using a VDJ recombination model fitted to out-of-frame rearrangements, and the results were checked against IGoR. In a later analysis, TCR-TCR, TCR-HLA and TCR-CMV co-occurrence was scored with hypergeometric tests, and a repertoire-size bias correction was applied to TCR pairs. A later analysis estimated false discovery rates by permuting HLA or CMV assignments 20 times. A later analysis grouped co-occurring TCRs with DBSCAN, adding TCRdist sequence similarity when clustering within HLA-allele-positive subsets. Repertoires with fewer than 30,000 or more than 120,000 public chains, plus five repertoires with anomalous nucleotide sharing, were excluded from co-occurrence clustering. In its TCRdb copy, this immuneACCESS table keeps in-frame sequences only and misses some clones. Where compared with another copy, unresolved V genes explain less than half of these, and the others have no known cause. V and J calls and clone size are given by that table; D and trimming were obtained from the DNA. This sample holds approximately 88,000 clones; over 75% were observed only once. 7.3% of the sample is in the top ten clones.

The receptor's source is a man aged 50 to 60 in good health and CMV-seropositive. The chain is made from TRBV28 and TRBJ1-1; the D gene is not confidently resolved. The source material was PBMCs. CDR3 reads: CASSFEDTGRRSTEAFF. Read as DNA, the sequence is TGTGCCAGCAGTTTCGAGGATACCGGGCGGAGGTCAACTGAAGCTTTCTTT.